Shown below are 18 T cell receptor beta chains from a single sample sequenced in a study of response to subunit inactivated influenza vaccine. TCRdb re-derived calls from the RT-PCR reads in MiXCR, one entry per CDR3 protein. The repertoire holds some 600,000 distinct CDR3 sequences, with 12% to 15% as singletons. The sequences come from PBMCs from blood, collected roughly 15 days before vaccination. The receptors stem from a man in his fifties or sixties who received an inactivated influenza vaccine.

The chain joins TRBV6-1 to TRBJ2-5, with TRBD2 matching 9 bases. This CDR3 is built from 16 residues. Trimming removed 7 bases from V and 0 bases from J; junction bases left unmatched: 9. Germline V gene lookup returns CDR1 MNHNS and CDR2 SASEGT. Here the CDR3 reads CASTKRLAAYQETQYF. In DNA, the CDR3 is TGTGCCAGCACTAAGCGACTAGCGGCGTACCAAGAGACCCAGTACTTC.

The gene calls are TRBV6-2 or TRBV6-3 and TRBJ1-1; D not certain. The germline V and J ends were trimmed by 5 bases and 0 bases, with 7 bases remaining between them. This CDR3 is 13 amino acids long. Germline loops: CDR1 MNHEY, CDR2 SVGEGT. CDR3 loop: CASSHYLNTEAFF. CDR3 bases: TGTGCCAGCAGTCATTACTTGAACACTGAAGCTTTCTTT.

This clonotype was observed many times. The chain combines TRBV5-1 with TRBJ2-2; unclear D gene. Trimming shortened V by 0 bases and J by 4 bases, and 7 bases separated the two germline ends. Germline V gene sequence: CDR1 SGHRS, CDR2 YFSETQ. The CDR3 totals 14 residues. The chain's CDR3 is CASSLVVGTGELFF. In nucleotides, the CDR3 is TGCGCCAGCAGCTTGGTTGTGGGCACCGGGGAGCTGTTTTTT.

This clonotype was counted at least ten times. The rearrangement uses TRBV29-1 and TRBJ2-5; D gene ambiguous. V lost 0 bases, J lost 5 bases, and 16 bases lay in between. The CDR3 contains 15 residues. Germline CDR1 SQVTM, CDR2 ANQGSEA. The CDR3, as DNA: TGCAGCGTTGAAGATGAGGACCTGAAGCTCGAGACCCAGTACTTC. Its protein product is CSVEDEDLKLETQYF.

This clonotype was observed a handful of times. V usage is TRBV7-9 and J usage is TRBJ2-3; TRBD2 aligns across 9 bases. V shed 5 bases, J shed 6 bases, and the junction held 12 bases outside the gene matches. The CDR3 contains 16 residues. Germline assignment: CDR1 SEHNR and CDR2 FQNEAQ (reference sequence). The CDR3 is CASSATTSGRGDTQYF. In DNA, the CDR3 is TGTGCCAGCAGCGCTACGACTAGCGGACGGGGGGATACGCAGTATTTT.

This clonotype was recorded a few times. The CDR3 loop reads CASSLGFQNEKLFF. In nucleotides, the CDR3 is TGCGCCAGCAGCTTGGGTTTCCAAAATGAAAAACTGTTTTTT. The chain joins TRBV5-1 to TRBJ1-4; D remains unclear. Germline-derived CDR1 and CDR2 are SGHRS and YFSETQ. V gave up 0 bases and J gave up 5 bases, with 8 bases separating them. This CDR3 region has 14 residues. Using reference TRBV5-1 and TRBJ1-4 for the parts outside the CDR3, the full variable domain is KAGVTQTPRYLIKTRGQQVTLSCSPISGHRSVSWYQQTPGQGLQFLFEYFSETQRNKGNFPGRFSGRQFSNSRSEMNVSTLELGDSALYLCASSLGFQNEKLFFGSGTQLSVL.

This clonotype was recorded many times. This chain uses TRBV29-1 with TRBJ2-3; 8 bases line up with TRBD2. The V gene's germline CDR1 is SQVTM and CDR2 ANQGSEA. Germline trimming cut 6 bases from V and 4 bases from J; bases unmatched to any gene: 9. The CDR3 has 14 amino acids. CDR3 nucleotide sequence: TGCAGCGTATCCGGGACTAGTGTCGCAGATACGCAGTATTTT. Translating gives CSVSGTSVADTQYF.

This clonotype was observed a few times. CDR3 amino acids: CSVDAAGAGTDTQYF. CDR3 nucleotide sequence: TGCAGCGTTGATGCAGCGGGAGCGGGCACAGATACGCAGTATTTT. The chain employs TRBV29-1 and TRBJ2-3; 8 bases are a match to TRBD2. Trimming cost V 3 bases and J 1 base; bases outside gene matches: 6. The CDR3 spans 15 residues. Per the germline V gene, CDR1 is SQVTM and CDR2 is ANQGSEA.

There are a few counts of this clonotype. A clone one base away is much larger, so this may be a read error. This chain connects TRBV6-6 to TRBJ2-7; D is uncertain. Germline loops: CDR1 MNHNY, CDR2 SVGAGI (reference sequence). This CDR3 comprises 13 residues. Deletions cut 4 bases from V and 5 bases from J, with 12 bases between. CDR3 nucleotides: TGTGCCAGCAGTTCAGCTTACGGCGACGAGCAGTACTTC. Its translation: CASSSAYGDEQYF.

This clonotype has only a few counts. The gene calls are TRBV10-3 and TRBJ2-7, with D possibly TRBD1 on 5 matching bases. The germline CDR1 and CDR2 sequences are ENHRY and SYGVKD. V lost 10 bases and J lost 2, with 12 bases in between. The length of the CDR3 is 12 residues. The CDR3 here is CATRQPPYEQYF. CDR3 coding DNA: TGTGCCACCCGACAGCCCCCCTACGAGCAGTACTTC.

The chain combines TRBV27 with TRBJ2-3; D is uncertain. This CDR3 spans 14 amino acids. V lost 4 bases to trimming and J lost 1 base, with 9 bases between them. Germline loops: CDR1 MNHEY, CDR2 SMNVEV (reference sequence). The CDR3 DNA is TGTGCCAGCAGTTCCGAGGATGGCACAGATACGCAGTATTTT. Translated, it gives CASSSEDGTDTQYF.

This clonotype was detected only a few times. The chain recombines TRBV29-1 with TRBJ2-1; a possible D gene is TRBD2 (7 bases). CDR1 is SQVTM and CDR2 is ANQGSEA in the germline V gene. V was trimmed by 7 bases and J by 8 bases, leaving 21 bases between them. This CDR3 is 14 amino acids long. This chain's CDR3 is CSANAGAMRHEQFF. CDR3 bases: TGCAGCGCGAACGCGGGGGCCATGCGGCATGAGCAGTTCTTC.

This clonotype was picked up a small number of times. The chain uses TRBV5-1 and TRBJ1-2, with 10 nucleotides matching TRBD1. Trimming took 6 bases from V and 4 from J; bases not matched to a gene: 6. This CDR3 contains 14 residues. Per germline, CDR1 SGHRS and CDR2 YFSETQ. CDR3: CASTTGTGVYGYTF. DNA for the CDR3: TGCGCCAGCACCACCGGGACAGGGGTCTATGGCTACACCTTC.

This clonotype was found a few times. The chain carries TRBV11-2 and TRBJ2-1, with D maybe TRBD2 (6 bases). This CDR3 spans 15 amino acids. V was trimmed by 2 bases and J by 3 bases, leaving 11 bases between them. Germline loops: CDR1 SGHAT, CDR2 FQNNGV. CDR3 loop: CASSLTGGRYNEQFF. CDR3 bases: TGTGCCAGCAGCTTAACCGGGGGTCGCTACAATGAGCAGTTCTTC.

This clonotype has a count of ten or more. The V and J genes are TRBV29-1 and TRBJ2-2, with 7 bases that match TRBD1. CDR3 length: 14 amino acids. J lost 3 bases, V lost 5 bases, and 6 bases had no gene match. Germline assignment: CDR1 SQVTM and CDR2 ANQGSEA. The CDR3 bases are TGCAGCGTTACACCCGGGACAGACACCGGGGAGCTGTTTTTT. This encodes CSVTPGTDTGELFF.

The chain couples TRBV4-1 to TRBJ2-3; maybe TRBD2 (7 bases). From germline, CDR1 is MGHRA and CDR2 YSYEKL. This CDR3 is 16 amino acids long. Trimming took off 1 base at V and 3 bases at J, with 14 bases between the two ends. CDR3 loop: CASSQVRGGRTDTQYF. The CDR3 DNA is TGCGCCAGCAGCCAAGTGCGCGGGGGCCGTACAGATACGCAGTATTTT.

Ten or more counts support this clonotype. The chain has TRBV19 and TRBJ2-1, with 8 bases that match TRBD1. V lost 5 bases, J lost 4 bases, and 4 bases stayed unmatched. This CDR3 region has 14 residues. The germline gives CDR1 LNHDA, CDR2 SQIVND (reference sequence). This CDR3 is CASSDGQGYNEQFF. The CDR3 DNA sequence: TGTGCCAGTAGTGATGGACAGGGTTACAATGAGCAGTTCTTC.

V and J are TRBV28 and TRBJ2-1; the match to TRBD2 covers 8 bases. Germline V gene data show CDR1 as MDHEN and CDR2 as SYDVKM. V dropped 4 bases and J dropped 3; count of bases not matched to a gene: 8. CDR3 size: 16 residues. CDR3 loop: CASSSGGGVDYNEQFF. CDR3 coding DNA: TGTGCCAGCAGTTCGGGAGGGGGGGTTGACTACAATGAGCAGTTCTTC.